This entry concerns a single T cell receptor (beta chain). Its antigen is currently unknown. TCRdb re-called the 5' RACE reads with MiXCR, one entry per CDR3 protein. The table includes 150,000 to 200,000 distinct CDR3 sequences, 7% to 10% detected once. The source of the sample is a study of T cells after yellow fever vaccination. The CDR3 length is 17 residues. The V end lost 2 bases, the J end lost 6 bases, and 17 bases lay between the germline ends. Germline-derived CDR1 and CDR2 are SNHLY and FYNNEI. General study results and limits: Clonotypes found in both CD4 and CD8 compartments made up a small share. Detected again after the booster were most primary-vaccination clones, at almost 97% CD4 and approximately 85% CD8.

The input for sequencing was CD8+ T cells sorted from PBMCs, taken 45 days after the yellow fever booster vaccination. J is TRBJ1-6 and V is TRBV2; a weak D match, TRBD1 (5 bases). The TCR was taken from a young man who received the YFV17D yellow fever vaccine. CDR3 DNA sequence: TGTGCCAGCAGTGAACCGGGACTTTCCGCGACTAATTCACCCCTCCACTTT. As protein: CASSEPGLSATNSPLHF. Variable domain in full (rest from reference TRBV2 and TRBJ1-6): EPEVTQTPSHQVTQMGQEVILRCVPISNHLYFYWYRQILGQKVEFLVSFYNNEISEKSEIFDDQFSVERPDGSNFTLKIRSTKLEDSAMYFCASSEPGLSATNSPLHFGNGTRLTVT.